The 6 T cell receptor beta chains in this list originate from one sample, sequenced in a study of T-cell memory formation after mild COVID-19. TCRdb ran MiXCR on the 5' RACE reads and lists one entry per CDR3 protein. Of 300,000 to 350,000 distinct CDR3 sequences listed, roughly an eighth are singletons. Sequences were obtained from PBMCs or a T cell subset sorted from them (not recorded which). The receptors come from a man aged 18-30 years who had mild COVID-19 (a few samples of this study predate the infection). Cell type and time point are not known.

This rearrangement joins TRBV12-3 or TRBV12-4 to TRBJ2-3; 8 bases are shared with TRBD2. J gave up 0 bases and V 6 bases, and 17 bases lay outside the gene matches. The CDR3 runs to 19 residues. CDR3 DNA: TGTGCCAGCAGCCGAAAACGGGGGGGACTCACAACTAGCACAGATACGCAGTATTTT. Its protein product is CASSRKRGGLTTSTDTQYF.

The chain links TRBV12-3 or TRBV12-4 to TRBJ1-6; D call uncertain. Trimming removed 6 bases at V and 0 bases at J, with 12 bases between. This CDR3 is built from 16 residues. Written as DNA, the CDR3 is TGTGCCAGCAGGGCCGGTGGGCACTCCTATAATTCACCCCTCCACTTT. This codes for CASRAGGHSYNSPLHF.

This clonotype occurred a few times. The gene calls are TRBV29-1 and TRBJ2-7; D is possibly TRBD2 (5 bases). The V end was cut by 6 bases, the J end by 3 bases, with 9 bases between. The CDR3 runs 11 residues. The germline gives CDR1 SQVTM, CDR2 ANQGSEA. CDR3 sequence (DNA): TGCAGCGTACACCGGGACTACGAGCAGTACGTC. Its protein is CSVHRDYEQYV.

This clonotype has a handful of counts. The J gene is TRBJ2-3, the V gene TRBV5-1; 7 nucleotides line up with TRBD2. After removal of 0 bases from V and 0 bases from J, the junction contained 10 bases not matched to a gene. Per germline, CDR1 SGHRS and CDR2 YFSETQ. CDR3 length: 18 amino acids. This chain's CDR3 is CASSLGWASGASTDTQYF. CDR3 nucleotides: TGCGCCAGCAGCTTGGGATGGGCTAGCGGAGCTAGCACAGATACGCAGTATTTT.

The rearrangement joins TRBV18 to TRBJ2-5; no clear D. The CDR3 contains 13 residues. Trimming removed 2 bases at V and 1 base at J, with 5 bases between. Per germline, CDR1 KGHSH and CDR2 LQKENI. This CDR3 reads CASSPASQETQYF. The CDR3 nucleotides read TGTGCCAGCTCACCAGCAAGCCAAGAGACCCAGTACTTC.

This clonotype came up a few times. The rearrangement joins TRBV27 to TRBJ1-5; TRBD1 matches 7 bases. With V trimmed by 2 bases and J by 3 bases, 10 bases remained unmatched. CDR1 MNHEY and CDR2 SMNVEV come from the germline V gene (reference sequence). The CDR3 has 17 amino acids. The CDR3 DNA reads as TGTGCCAGCAGTTTACCCATAGACAGGGCTACCAATCAGCCCCAGCATTTT. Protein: CASSLPIDRATNQPQHF.